This entry lists 24 T cell receptor beta chains sequenced from one sample in a study of blood T cell repertoires in COVID-19. Here immunoSEQ multiplex PCR was the method, and the copy in TCRdb shows in-frame clones only, minus some. The table has some 300,000 clones, around 90% seen once. Sequencing was done on a sample of peripheral blood. The receptors stem from a woman between 40 and 50 years old with COVID-19, enrolled during active disease.

The chain has TRBV5-4 and TRBJ2-5; D is uncertain. Trimming took off 0 bases at V and 5 bases at J, with 8 bases between the two ends. Germline lookup yields CDR1 SGHNT and CDR2 YYREEE (reference sequence). This CDR3 spans 13 amino acids. CDR3 bases: TGTGCCAGCAGCTTGGGAGCCTCGGAGACCCAGTACTTC. The encoded protein is CASSLGASETQYF. The variable domain in full, completed from reference TRBV5-4 and TRBJ2-5, reads ETGVTQSPTHLIKTRGQQVTLRCSSQSGHNTVSWYQQALGQGPQFIFQYYREEENGRGNFPPRFSGLQFPNYSSELNVNALELDDSALYLCASSLGASETQYFGPGTRLLVL.

On this clone itself: The sample contains more than one DNA sequence encoding this CDR3. The CDR3 DNA is TGTGCCAGCAGCTTGGGACTAGCGGTGAACACCGGGGAGCTGTTTTTT. Translating it yields CASSLGLAVNTGELFF. The genes are TRBV5-6 and TRBJ2-2; 9 bases agree with TRBD2. Germline V lookup: CDR1 SGHDT, CDR2 YYEEEE. J lost 1 base, V lost 0 bases, and 1 base had no gene match. The CDR3 has 16 amino acids.

This rearrangement joins TRBV7-2 to TRBJ2-3; 10 nucleotides agree with TRBD2. The CDR3 runs to 16 residues. V lost 4 bases, J lost 5 bases, and 9 bases stayed unmatched. Germline V gives CDR1 SGHTA, CDR2 FQGNSA. CDR3 amino acids: CASSSSSGSLVDTQYF. The CDR3 nucleotides read TGTGCCAGCAGCTCATCTAGCGGGAGCTTAGTAGATACGCAGTATTTT.

V is TRBV5-6 and J is TRBJ2-1, with a weak D call TRBD1 (5 bases). Trimming left V 2 bases short and J 8 bases short, with 20 bases between. In germline, CDR1 is SGHDT, CDR2 YYEEEE. This CDR3 comprises 16 residues. CDR3 DNA: TGTGCCAGCAGCTTCAGGGTGGCCACAGCCACCCATGAGCAGTTCTTC. It specifies CASSFRVATATHEQFF. Full variable domain (outside the CDR3, taken from reference TRBV5-6 and TRBJ2-1): DAGVTQSPTHLIKTRGQQVTLRCSPKSGHDTVSWYQQALGQGPQFIFQYYEEEERQRGNFPDRFSGHQFPNYSSELNVNALLLGDSALYLCASSFRVATATHEQFFGPGTRLTVL.

DNA of the CDR3: TGTGCCAGCAGTTCCCCATTAGCCGGCGAGCAGTACTTC. This encodes CASSSPLAGEQYF. The chain recombines TRBV6-2 or TRBV6-3 with TRBJ2-7; no clear D gene. The length of the CDR3 is 13 residues. V was cut by 4 bases and J by 6 bases, with 13 bases left in between. CDR1 is MNHEY and CDR2 is SVGEGT in the germline V gene.

The table lists this clone with a count of one. The V call is TRBV19, the J call TRBJ1-1; D is undetermined. The V gene lost 9 bases and the J gene lost 2 bases, with 10 bases spanning the gap. The germline V gene encodes CDR1 LNHDA and CDR2 SQIVND (reference sequence). The CDR3 is made up of 12 amino acids. CDR3 region: CASRAVNTEAFF. The CDR3 bases are TGTGCCAGCAGAGCGGTTAACACTGAAGCTTTCTTT.

This sequence joins TRBV9 and TRBJ2-3; D is unresolved. V gave up 0 bases and J gave up 5 bases, with 7 bases separating them. Germline-derived CDR1 and CDR2 are SGDLS and YYNGEE. This CDR3 comprises 13 residues. CDR3 bases: TGTGCCAGCAGCGTAGATACCGGAGATACGCAGTATTTT. Amino acid sequence: CASSVDTGDTQYF.

This clone appeared a single time. The V and J genes are TRBV19 and TRBJ1-4, with D maybe TRBD1 (5 bases). The length of the CDR3 is 14 residues. Germline V gene data show CDR1 as LNHDA and CDR2 as SQIVND (reference sequence). Trimming cost V 2 bases and J 14 bases, with 18 bases left between them. The CDR3 loop reads CASSIFGFQGGLFF. In nucleotides, the CDR3 is TGTGCCAGTAGTATATTCGGCTTCCAGGGAGGCCTGTTTTTT.

The chain couples TRBV6-5 to TRBJ1-4, with D perhaps matching TRBD1 (5 bases). Germline V gene lookup returns CDR1 MNHEY and CDR2 SVGAGI. The CDR3 sequence is 15 residues long. The V gene lost 6 bases and the J gene lost 6 bases, with 17 bases spanning the gap. DNA of the CDR3: TGTGCCAGCAGCCAGGGTGGGATTTTTTATGAAAAACTGTTTTTT. It encodes CASSQGGIFYEKLFF.

J is TRBJ1-5 and V is TRBV6-1; 9 bases fit TRBD1. In germline, CDR1 is MNHNS, CDR2 SASEGT. CDR3 length equals 15 residues. V gave up 2 bases and J gave up 8 bases; unmatched junction bases: 7. The CDR3 protein is CASSETGTGNKPQHF. CDR3 DNA sequence: TGTGCCAGCAGTGAAACCGGGACAGGGAATAAGCCCCAGCATTTT.

V gene TRBV7-9 combines with J gene TRBJ1-2, with a tentative D call TRBD1 (6 bases). The CDR3 is 16 residues long. Trimming stripped 0 bases from V and 2 bases from J, with 13 bases between. From germline, CDR1 is SEHNR and CDR2 FQNEAQ (reference sequence). CDR3 region: CASSLAHRAENYGYTF. Here the CDR3 DNA reads TGTGCCAGCAGCTTAGCGCACAGGGCGGAGAACTATGGCTACACCTTC.

The chain combines TRBV6-6 with TRBJ1-2; the D is unclear. This CDR3 is 16 amino acids long. Trimming left V 2 bases short and J 4 bases short, with 17 bases between. Germline V lookup: CDR1 MNHNY, CDR2 SVGAGI (reference sequence). The CDR3 sequence: CASSYAAVREVYGYTF. The CDR3 nucleotides read TGTGCCAGCAGTTACGCCGCGGTGCGGGAGGTCTATGGCTACACCTTC.

The rearrangement uses TRBV6-6 and TRBJ1-3; D not certain. Germline CDR1 reads MNHNY; CDR2 reads SVGAGI (reference sequence). V lost 2 bases to trimming and J lost 3 bases, with 11 bases between them. The CDR3 length is 15 residues. The CDR3 sequence is CASSYTGIHGNTIYF. The CDR3 coding sequence is TGTGCCAGCAGTTACACCGGGATCCATGGAAACACCATATATTTT.

V gene TRBV6-4 combines with J gene TRBJ2-1; 8 bases match TRBD1. Losses at the gene ends were 2 bases for V and 13 bases for J; bases not matched to a gene: 4. CDR1 is MRHNA and CDR2 is SNTAGT in the germline V gene. This CDR3 region has 12 residues. The CDR3 DNA reads as TGTGCCAGCAGTGACGTCAGGGGGCTACAGTTCTTC. It translates to CASSDVRGLQFF.

The CDR3 protein is CASSFFPGTLGEKLFF. Here the CDR3 DNA reads TGTGCCAGCAGCTTTTTCCCCGGGACATTAGGAGAAAAACTGTTTTTT. The rearrangement links TRBV7-2 to TRBJ1-4; a possible D gene is TRBD1 (6 bases). Germline loops: CDR1 SGHTA, CDR2 FQGNSA. V was shortened by 3 bases and J by 8 bases, with 19 bases between the two germline ends. The CDR3 spans 16 residues.

This clone was observed once. Other nucleotide sequences in the sample specify the same CDR3. The chain uses TRBV15 and TRBJ1-1, with 7 bases fitting TRBD1. This CDR3 has 13 residues. Trimming cost V 0 bases and J 5 bases; bases outside gene matches: 0. The germline CDR1 and CDR2 sequences are LNHNV and YYDKDF (reference sequence). CDR3: CATSRDRGTEAFF. As DNA, the CDR3 is TGTGCCACCAGCAGAGACAGGGGGACTGAAGCTTTCTTT.

The chain joins TRBV25-1 to TRBJ1-1, with D maybe TRBD1 (5 bases). Germline V gene lookup returns CDR1 MGHDK and CDR2 SYGVNS. CDR3 length: 14 residues. V was clipped by 4 bases and J by 1 base, with 10 bases between them. CDR3 region: CASSVQGWNTEAFF. The CDR3 DNA reads TGTGCCAGCAGTGTTCAGGGATGGAACACTGAAGCTTTCTTT.

V is TRBV6-5 and J is TRBJ1-4; a possible D gene is TRBD1 (5 bases). Looked up from germline, CDR1 is MNHEY and CDR2 is SVGAGI. This CDR3 is built from 16 residues. Trimming left V 1 base short and J 4 bases short, with 13 bases between. This CDR3 reads CASSYFMTEFNEKLFF. The CDR3 DNA reads TGTGCCAGCAGTTACTTTATGACAGAGTTTAATGAAAAACTGTTTTTT.

The CDR3 DNA reads as TGTGCCAGCAGGTGGAGGAAACAGCCCCAGCATTTT. Residues: CASRWRKQPQHF. The chain has TRBV12-3 or TRBV12-4 and TRBJ1-5; D unresolved. The CDR3 consists of 12 residues. V shed 6 bases and J shed 7 bases, with 10 bases lying between them.

V gene TRBV27 combines with J gene TRBJ2-7, with 9 positions matching TRBD1. Germline V gene lookup returns CDR1 MNHEY and CDR2 SMNVEV (reference sequence). V shed 3 bases, J shed 2 bases, and the junction held 5 bases outside the gene matches. The CDR3 consists of 15 residues. In DNA, the CDR3 is TGTGCCAGCAGTTTGGCCGGGACAGGGACCTACGAGCAGTACTTC. Translated: CASSLAGTGTYEQYF.

This clone was observed a single time. J is TRBJ2-7 and V is TRBV28, with D possibly being TRBD2 (6 bases). The CDR3 has 15 residues. Between the trimmed V and J ends, which lost 4 bases and 0 bases, there was a span of 13 bases. Germline loops: CDR1 MDHEN, CDR2 SYDVKM. CDR3 residues: CASSYLRGLSYEQYF. DNA of the CDR3: TGTGCCAGCAGTTATTTGAGGGGACTCTCCTACGAGCAGTACTTC. Filled out from reference TRBV28 and TRBJ2-7, the complete variable domain reads DVKVTQSSRYLVKRTGEKVFLECVQDMDHENMFWYRQDPGLGLRLIYFSYDVKMKEKGDIPEGYSVSREKKERFSLILESASTNQTSMYLCASSYLRGLSYEQYFGPGTRLTVT.

The J gene is TRBJ2-2, the V gene TRBV7-2, with 7 bases aligning to TRBD2. V was clipped by 2 bases and J by 2 bases; unmatched bases: 5. Germline V gene sequence: CDR1 SGHTA, CDR2 FQGNSA. The CDR3 sequence is 16 residues long. In DNA, the CDR3 is TGTGCCAGCAGCTTAATCAGCGGGATCAACACCGGGGAGCTGTTTTTT. Its protein is CASSLISGINTGELFF.

The CDR3 sequence is CASTNLAENYNEQFF. The CDR3 DNA reads as TGTGCCAGCACCAATCTAGCGGAAAACTACAATGAGCAGTTCTTC. The chain recombines TRBV5-4 with TRBJ2-1; 7 bases line up with TRBD2. Looked up from germline, CDR1 is SGHNT and CDR2 is YYREEE (reference sequence). J was trimmed by 3 bases and V by 6 bases; bases with no gene match: 9. The CDR3 is 15 amino acids.

The chain carries TRBV5-1 and TRBJ2-1; TRBD1 is a possible D gene (6 bases). The CDR3 has 15 amino acids. Trimming cost V 0 bases and J 4 bases, with 11 bases left between them. The germline CDR1 and CDR2 sequences are SGHRS and YFSETQ. The CDR3 DNA reads TGCGCCAGCAGCTTGGACATACAGGGATACAATGAGCAGTTCTTC. This encodes CASSLDIQGYNEQFF.